This T cell receptor beta chain derives from a study of T cells after yellow fever vaccination. TCRdb reprocessed the 5' RACE reads via MiXCR and lists one record per CDR3 protein. Here the sample spans 250,000 to 300,000 distinct CDR3 sequences, over 4.5% being singletons. This clonotype was counted between two and nine times. The CDR3 has 15 amino acids. Germline CDR1 MNHEY, CDR2 SVGAGI. Unmatched junction bases numbered 12, after V lost 6 bases and J lost 5 bases. The chain joins TRBV6-5 to TRBJ2-5; TRBD2 matches at 7 bases. This specimen was CD4+ T cells sorted from PBMCs, taken on the day of the yellow fever booster vaccination. The receptor comes from a young man who received the YFV17D yellow fever vaccine. The chain's CDR3 is CASRPSLWGGETQYF. Here the CDR3 DNA reads TGTGCCAGCAGACCTAGTCTTTGGGGGGGGGAGACCCAGTACTTC.